The clone carrying this T cell receptor (beta chain) has only a few counts. What it binds is not known. This entry is derived from a study of identical twins. Study-level points and caveats: Cord blood beta clonotypes present at high abundance carried fewer insertions; no such pattern appeared in memory repertoires.

V lost 5 bases and J 0 bases, leaving 13 bases between the germline ends. Germline V gives CDR1 SEHNR, CDR2 FQNEAQ (reference sequence). The CDR3 has 15 residues. After template switching added a universal primer site, the resulting cDNA carried unique molecular identifiers. TCRdb reprocessed the 5' RACE reads via MiXCR and lists one record per CDR3 protein. The sample has some 1,700,000 distinct CDR3 sequences, about 31% seen once. All of the donors were Caucasians in good health. This TCR was recovered from a newborn girl in good health. Sequencing input: cord blood. The chain links TRBV7-9 to TRBJ1-2; maybe TRBD1 (5 bases). The CDR3 nucleotides are TGTGCCAGCAGCAAAACCGGGACCTCTAACTATGGCTACACCTTC. As protein: CASSKTGTSNYGYTF.